This TCR beta chain was found in a study of cytomegalovirus exposure and HLA in healthy donors. The method was immunoSEQ multiplex PCR; TCRdb's version includes in-frame clones alone and lacks a portion of them. In the table there are around 120,000 clones, approximately 90% of which are singletons. The V end was cut by 0 bases, the J end by 1 base, with 9 bases between. The CDR3 spans 15 residues. CDR1 and CDR2 from the germline V gene are MNHEY and SMNVEV (reference sequence). The chain combines TRBV27 with TRBJ1-1, with D perhaps matching TRBD1 (6 bases). This receptor was obtained from a woman younger than 30 in good health and CMV-seronegative. The sequencing sample was made of PBMCs. The CDR3 loop reads CASSLSGTPNTEAFF. CDR3 in DNA: TGTGCCAGCAGTTTATCCGGGACACCGAACACTGAAGCTTTCTTT.